Below, 21 T cell receptor beta chains from the same sample are listed, as sequenced in a study of identical twins. MiXCR, applied by TCRdb to the 5' RACE reads, yields one record per CDR3 protein. This sample carries hundreds of thousands of distinct CDR3 sequences, around 6% of them seen once, and the ten largest clones take approximately 1.6%. Sequencing used naive T cells sorted from blood. All receptors derive from a man younger than 30 in good health.

This clonotype was observed many times. The V and J genes are TRBV29-1 and TRBJ2-1; the match to TRBD2 covers 9 bases. The ends lost 8 bases at V and 2 bases at J; junction bases unmatched: 4. CDR1 SQVTM and CDR2 ANQGSEA come from the germline V gene. The CDR3 extends over 13 amino acids. The CDR3 sequence is CSWRGGAYNEQFF. CDR3 DNA: TGCAGCTGGCGGGGGGGCGCCTACAATGAGCAGTTCTTC.

This clonotype came up a few times. The chain couples TRBV7-8 to TRBJ2-7; 9 nucleotides align to TRBD2. V lost 5 bases, J lost 2 bases, and 7 bases stayed unmatched. This CDR3 has 15 residues. Germline CDR1 and CDR2: SGHVS and FQNEAQ. The CDR3 loop reads CASSPFSGSAYEQYF. Here the CDR3 DNA reads TGTGCCAGCAGCCCCTTTAGCGGGAGCGCCTACGAGCAGTACTTC.

CDR3 loop: CASSEASGRLPGELFF. In DNA, the CDR3 is TGTGCCAGCAGCGAAGCTAGCGGGAGGCTCCCCGGGGAGCTGTTTTTT. The gene calls are TRBV7-6 and TRBJ2-2; 11 nucleotides agree with TRBD2. Trimming cost V 5 bases and J 6 bases; bases outside gene matches: 8. Looked up from germline, CDR1 is SGHVS and CDR2 is FNYEAQ. CDR3 length equals 16 residues.

The chain's CDR3 is CASSFADNEQFF. The CDR3 DNA reads as TGCGCCAGCAGTTTTGCGGACAATGAGCAGTTCTTC. The V call is TRBV10-2, the J call TRBJ2-1, with D unclear. The CDR3 has 12 amino acids. CDR1 is WSHSY and CDR2 is SAAADI in the germline V gene. V lost 5 bases and J lost 5, with 7 bases in between.

This rearrangement joins TRBV12-3 or TRBV12-4 to TRBJ1-5, with TRBD1 as a possible D gene (5 bases). Trimming left V 6 bases short and J 2 bases short, with 14 bases between. The CDR3 covers 15 residues. The CDR3 here is CASSPGGSGNQPQHF. The CDR3 nucleotides read TGTGCCAGCAGCCCTGGGGGGTCCGGCAATCAGCCCCAGCATTTT.

This clonotype was observed many times. V usage is TRBV6-5 and J usage is TRBJ2-3; D call uncertain. The germline V and J ends were trimmed by 4 bases and 4 bases, with 12 bases remaining between them. From germline, CDR1 is MNHEY and CDR2 SVGAGI. The CDR3 loop spans 14 amino acids. The CDR3 nucleotides read TGTGCCAGCAGTTTGACTGAGAATCCAGATACGCAGTATTTT. Encoded protein: CASSLTENPDTQYF.

The rearrangement joins TRBV6-5 to TRBJ1-2, with D maybe TRBD1 (5 bases). CDR1 is MNHEY, CDR2 SVGAGI, per germline. This CDR3 region has 15 residues. Trimming stripped 0 bases from V and 0 bases from J, with 8 bases between. The chain's CDR3 is CASSYSGTSNYGYTF. The DNA of the CDR3 is TGTGCCAGCAGTTACTCCGGGACCTCTAACTATGGCTACACCTTC.

This clonotype was observed a few times. J is TRBJ1-4 and V is TRBV5-1; 8 nucleotides match TRBD1. In germline, CDR1 is SGHRS, CDR2 YFSETQ. J was trimmed by 1 base and V by 4 bases; bases with no gene match: 3. The CDR3 loop spans 15 amino acids. CDR3 sequence: CASSRDRGTNEKLFF. CDR3 DNA sequence: TGCGCCAGCAGCCGCGACAGGGGAACTAATGAAAAACTGTTTTTT.

The sample holds a few counts of this clonotype. CDR3 nucleotide sequence: TGTGCCAGCTCACCACAGGAAACTGGGGCCAACGTCCTGACTTTC. Its translation: CASSPQETGANVLTF. The chain carries TRBV18 and TRBJ2-6; D uncertain. This CDR3 is 15 amino acids long. The ends were cut back, 1 base at V and 2 bases at J, with 6 bases in the middle. Germline-derived CDR1 and CDR2 are KGHSH and LQKENI.

This clonotype occurred many times. The CDR3 region is CASSYSAAGELFF. CDR3 sequence (DNA): TGTGCCAGCAGTTACTCGGCGGCCGGGGAGCTGTTTTTT. The chain carries TRBV6-5 and TRBJ2-2; no firm D call. This CDR3 is 13 amino acids long. V dropped 0 bases and J dropped 6 bases, with 5 bases sitting between them. CDR1 MNHEY and CDR2 SVGAGI come from the germline V gene.

The table lists this clonotype with many counts. CDR3 DNA sequence: TGTGCCAGCAGCTTAGTGTGGTGGGAGCAGTACGTC. This gives the protein CASSLVWWEQYV. This chain connects TRBV11-2 to TRBJ2-7, with D unclear. The CDR3 runs to 12 residues. CDR1 is SGHAT and CDR2 is FQNNGV in the germline V gene. V lost 1 base to trimming and J lost 7 bases, with 8 bases between them.

This clonotype occurred many times. This chain joins TRBV7-9 and TRBJ1-1; TRBD1 aligns across 9 bases. The length of the CDR3 is 13 residues. Unmatched junction bases numbered 3, after V lost 2 bases and J lost 8 bases. The germline CDR1 and CDR2 sequences are SEHNR and FQNEAQ (reference sequence). The DNA of the CDR3 is TGTGCCAGCAGCTTAATGGGACAGGGAGAAGCTTTCTTT. Protein: CASSLMGQGEAFF.

Worth noting for this clonotype: A clone one base away is much larger, so this may be a read error. The chain has TRBV20-1 and TRBJ2-7; D may match TRBD1 or TRBD2 (5 bases each). In germline, CDR1 is DFQATT, CDR2 SNEGSKA (reference sequence). The CDR3 is 15 amino acids. The CDR3 DNA follows: TGCAGTACTAGAGACGACTTAGGACACTACTACGAGCAGTACTTC. As protein: CSTRDDLGHYYEQYF.

This clonotype was counted a few times. V is TRBV6-1 and J is TRBJ2-1; TRBD2 is a possible D gene (7 bases). V was clipped by 9 bases and J by 2 bases, with 17 bases between them. The CDR3 has 15 amino acids. The V gene's germline CDR1 is MNHNS and CDR2 SASEGT. CDR3 sequence: CASTLGGPAYNEQFF. The CDR3 DNA is TGTGCCAGTACTTTGGGGGGGCCAGCCTACAATGAGCAGTTCTTC.

This clonotype was seen many times. The V gene is TRBV12-3 or TRBV12-4, the J gene TRBJ1-1; D might be TRBD1 (6 bases). CDR3 length: 14 residues. The ends were cut back, 7 bases at V and 4 bases at J, with 16 bases in the middle. CDR3 amino acids: CASTPRRGGTEAFF. CDR3 nucleotide sequence: TGTGCCAGCACCCCTCGGAGAGGGGGCACTGAAGCTTTCTTT.

This clonotype was found a few times. The chain has TRBV29-1 and TRBJ2-2, with unresolved D. V lost 6 bases, J lost 4 bases, and 12 bases lay in between. The germline V gene encodes CDR1 SQVTM and CDR2 ANQGSEA. The CDR3 is 13 residues long. The CDR3 spells CSVLRGGTGELFF. Here the CDR3 DNA reads TGCAGCGTATTACGAGGTGGCACCGGGGAGCTGTTTTTT.

This clonotype was detected only a few times. V is TRBV25-1 and J is TRBJ2-3, with 11 nucleotides matching TRBD2. The CDR3 loop spans 19 amino acids. With 2 bases clipped from V and 4 bases from J, the junction kept 14 bases outside the gene matches. CDR1 MGHDK and CDR2 SYGVNS come from the germline V gene. As DNA, the CDR3 is TGTGCCAGCAGTGAAATGAGTAGGGTTAGCGGGAGGGCCCCAGATACGCAGTATTTT. It specifies CASSEMSRVSGRAPDTQYF.

This clonotype was counted ten times or more. CDR3 in amino acids: CASSSTTSGIDAGELFF. CDR3 nucleotides: TGCGCCAGCAGTTCGACGACTAGCGGGATCGACGCCGGGGAGCTGTTTTTT. The chain is built from TRBV5-1 and TRBJ2-2; 11 bases are shared with TRBD2. The CDR3 totals 17 residues. CDR1 is SGHRS, CDR2 YFSETQ, per germline. V was pared by 5 bases and J by 6 bases, with 12 bases of the junction left unmatched.

This clonotype was counted only a few times. The chain combines TRBV12-3 or TRBV12-4 with TRBJ2-2, with 10 bases identical to TRBD1. This CDR3 spans 16 amino acids. The trim removed 4 bases at V and 5 bases at J, leaving 7 bases unmatched. CDR3 loop: CASSSLGQGVTGELFF. DNA for the CDR3: TGTGCCAGCAGTTCCTTAGGACAGGGGGTGACCGGGGAGCTGTTTTTT.

This clonotype was observed at least ten times. The gene calls are TRBV7-9 and TRBJ2-7, with TRBD1 matching 8 bases. Trimming cost V 5 bases and J 1 base; bases outside gene matches: 13. Germline CDR1 and CDR2: SEHNR and FQNEAQ (reference sequence). This CDR3 is built from 17 residues. The CDR3 region is CASSIREGQGTSYEQYF. CDR3 DNA: TGTGCCAGCAGCATCCGTGAAGGACAGGGTACTTCCTACGAGCAGTACTTC.

Many counts were recorded for this clonotype. The chain is built from TRBV27 and TRBJ2-1, with 10 bases aligning to TRBD2. The J segment lost 3 bases and the V segment lost 6 bases, leaving 5 bases of the junction unmatched. Germline assignment: CDR1 MNHEY and CDR2 SMNVEV (reference sequence). The length of the CDR3 is 15 residues. CDR3 nucleotides: TGTGCCAGCAGAATGGGACTAGCGAACTACAATGAGCAGTTCTTC. Encoded protein: CASRMGLANYNEQFF.